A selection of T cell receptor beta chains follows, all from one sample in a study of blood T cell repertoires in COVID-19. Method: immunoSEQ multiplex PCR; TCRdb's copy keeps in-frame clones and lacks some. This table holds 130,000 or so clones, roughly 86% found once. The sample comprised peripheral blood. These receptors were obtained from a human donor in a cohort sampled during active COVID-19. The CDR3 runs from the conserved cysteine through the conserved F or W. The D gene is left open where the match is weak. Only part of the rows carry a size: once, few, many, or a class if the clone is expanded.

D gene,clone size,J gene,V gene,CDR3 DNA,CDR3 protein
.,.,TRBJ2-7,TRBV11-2,TGTGCCAGCAGCTCCCCTCCACTGGAGCAGTACTTC,CASSSPPLEQYF
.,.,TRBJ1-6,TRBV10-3,TGTGCCATCAGTGAGTCAGGTCAGATGGGAGGTTCACCCCTCCACTTT,CAISESGQMGGSPLHF
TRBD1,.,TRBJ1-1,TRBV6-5,TGTGCCAGCAGTCCACACAGGGGGAGGACTGAAGCTTTCTTT,CASSPHRGRTEAFF
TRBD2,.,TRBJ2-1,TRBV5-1,TGCGCCAGCAGGACTAGCGGGGGGAACAATGAGCAGTTCTTC,CASRTSGGNNEQFF
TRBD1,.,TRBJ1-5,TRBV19,TGTGCCAGTAGTAGGGTACAGGGGAGAGGCAATCAGCCCCAGCATTTT,CASSRVQGRGNQPQHF
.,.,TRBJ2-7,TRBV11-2,TGTGCCAGCAGCTTGAGAGCCCCCTACGAGCAGTACTTC,CASSLRAPYEQYF
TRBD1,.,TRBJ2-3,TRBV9,TGTGCCAGCAGCGTAGGGTTTGGGACAGGGTCTTCCACAGATACGCAGTATTTT,CASSVGFGTGSSTDTQYF
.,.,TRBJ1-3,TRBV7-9,TGTGCCAGCCCCCACGGGTTCTCTGGAAACACCATATATTTT,CASPHGFSGNTIYF
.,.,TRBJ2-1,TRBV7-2,TGTGCCAGCAGCTTAGGACTAGTGCTCAATGAGCAGTTCTTC,CASSLGLVLNEQFF
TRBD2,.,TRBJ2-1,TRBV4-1,TGCGCCAGCAGCCATTACAGCGGGGGGGTAGGTGGTGAGCAGTTCTTC,CASSHYSGGVGGEQFF
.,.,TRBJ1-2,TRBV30,TGTGCCTGGAGTGTGGGGGGGCCCTATGGCTACACCTTC,CAWSVGGPYGYTF
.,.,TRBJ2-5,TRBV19,TGTGCCAGTAGTATAGGAGGGACCCAGTACTTC,CASSIGGTQYF
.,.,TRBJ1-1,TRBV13,TGTGCCAGCAGCTCGGAAGGAGAGGGTAGGACTGAAGCTTTCTTT,CASSSEGEGRTEAFF
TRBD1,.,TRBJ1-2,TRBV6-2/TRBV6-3,TGTGCCAGCAGTTACAGGGGGCCCTATGGCTACACCTTC,CASSYRGPYGYTF
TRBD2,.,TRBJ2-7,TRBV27,TGTGCCAGCAGTTTCCAGCCAGGCGGGGGGGCCTCCGAGCAGTACTTC,CASSFQPGGGASEQYF
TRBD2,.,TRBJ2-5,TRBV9,TGTGCCGGAAATAGTCTAGCGGGGCAAGAGACCCAGTACTTC,CAGNSLAGQETQYF
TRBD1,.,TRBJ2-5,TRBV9,TGTGCCAGCAGCCCGGGACAGGGGGATGTAGAGACCCAGTACTTC,CASSPGQGDVETQYF
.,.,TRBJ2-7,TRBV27,TGTGCCAGCAGTTTAATTTTCGACTCCAGCTACGAGCAGTACTTC,CASSLIFDSSYEQYF
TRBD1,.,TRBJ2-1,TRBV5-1,TGCGCCAGCAGCTTGGGCCGGGACAGCGAGCAGTTCTTC,CASSLGRDSEQFF
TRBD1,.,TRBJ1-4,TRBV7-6,TGTGCCAGCAGCGACAGGGTCTTCGGGGAAAAACTGTTTTTT,CASSDRVFGEKLFF
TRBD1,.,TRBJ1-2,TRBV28,TGTGCCAGCAGTCTCACAGGGGACGGCTACACCTTC,CASSLTGDGYTF
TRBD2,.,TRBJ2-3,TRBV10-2,TGCGCCACCAAGAGCGTAGCGGGTCTGCGCACAGATACGCAGTATTTT,CATKSVAGLRTDTQYF
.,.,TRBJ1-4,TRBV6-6,TGTGCCAGCAAAGGGGTTACGCTGTTTTTT,CASKGVTLFF
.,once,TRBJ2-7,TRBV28,TGTGCCAGCACAGGCCCCGGGAGGACAGGGAAGGTCCACGAGCAGTACTTC,CASTGPGRTGKVHEQYF
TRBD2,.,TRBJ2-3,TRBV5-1,TGCGCCAGCAGCTCGGGACTAGCGGGGGGGCGACCAAGCACAGATACGCAGTATTTT,CASSSGLAGGRPSTDTQYF
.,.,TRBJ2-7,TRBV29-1,TGCAGCGTTTTAGACACCTACGAGCAGTACTTC,CSVLDTYEQYF
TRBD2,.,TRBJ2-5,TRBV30,TGTGCCTGGAGTCAACGGGGGGGGTCAGAGACCCAGTACTTC,CAWSQRGGSETQYF
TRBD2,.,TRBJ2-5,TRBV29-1,TGCAGCGTGTGGTCTAGCGGGGGCGAGACCCAGTACTTC,CSVWSSGGETQYF
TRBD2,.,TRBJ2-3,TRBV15,TGTGCCACCAGCAGGTGGACTAGCGGGGGTGTAGATACGCAGTATTTT,CATSRWTSGGVDTQYF
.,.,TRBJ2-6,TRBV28,TGTGCCAGCAGTTTAGGCAGTTACTCTGGGGCCAACGTCCTGACTTTC,CASSLGSYSGANVLTF
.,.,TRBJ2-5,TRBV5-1,TGCGCCAGCAGCGCCGGACAGAAAGACCAAGAGACCCAGTACTTC,CASSAGQKDQETQYF
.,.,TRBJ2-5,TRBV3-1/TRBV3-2,TGTGCCAGCAGCCCTAGAGTACGCGCGGAGACCCAGTACTTC,CASSPRVRAETQYF
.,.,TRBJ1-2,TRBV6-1,TGTGCCAGCAGTGAGGGGGCGCGAGGCTACACCTTC,CASSEGARGYTF
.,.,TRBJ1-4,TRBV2,TGTGCCAGCAGCGATAGTAATGAAAAACTGTTTTTT,CASSDSNEKLFF
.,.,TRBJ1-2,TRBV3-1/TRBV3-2,TGTGCCAGCAGCCAAGATCCGCTACTATATGGCTACACCTTC,CASSQDPLLYGYTF
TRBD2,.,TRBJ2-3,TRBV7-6,TGTGCCAGCAGCTTAATCGGGGGGATTTCTAGCACAGATACGCAGTATTTT,CASSLIGGISSTDTQYF
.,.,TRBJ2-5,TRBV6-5,TGTGCCAGCAGCCCCCAGGGGAGTGGACAAGAGACCCAGTACTTC,CASSPQGSGQETQYF
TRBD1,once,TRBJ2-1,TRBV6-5,TGTGCCAGCACGGGACAGCAGATACGCAATGAGCAGTTCTTC,CASTGQQIRNEQFF
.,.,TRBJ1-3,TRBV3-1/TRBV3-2,TGTGCCAGCAGCCTAGGAGGTAGAAACACCATATATTTT,CASSLGGRNTIYF
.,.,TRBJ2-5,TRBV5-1,TGCGCCAGCAGCTCCCTGAGTGAGACCCAGTACTTC,CASSSLSETQYF
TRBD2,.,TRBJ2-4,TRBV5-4,TGTGCCAGCAGCCCCGGACTAGCGGGGGCCTTAAACATTCAGTACTTC,CASSPGLAGALNIQYF
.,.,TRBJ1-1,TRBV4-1,TGCGCCAGCAGCCGACAGACCTTGAACACTGAAGCTTTCTTT,CASSRQTLNTEAFF
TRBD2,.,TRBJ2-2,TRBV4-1,TGCGCCAGCAGCCAAGAAGGACTAGCCCCAGGGGTCACCGGGGAGCTGTTTTTT,CASSQEGLAPGVTGELFF
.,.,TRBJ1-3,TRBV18,TGTGCCAGCTCAAGAATGGGGGGTGACCCGGGAAACACCATATATTTT,CASSRMGGDPGNTIYF
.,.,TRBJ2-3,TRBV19,TGTGCCAGTAGTCAACCGGGCGGGTGGAAGGCAGATACGCAGTATTTT,CASSQPGGWKADTQYF
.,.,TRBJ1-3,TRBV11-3,TGTGCCAGCAGCTTGAGGTCTGGAAACACCATATATTTT,CASSLRSGNTIYF
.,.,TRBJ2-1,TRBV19,TGTGCCAGTAGTGTACCGGGAACTTACAATGAGCAGTTCTTC,CASSVPGTYNEQFF
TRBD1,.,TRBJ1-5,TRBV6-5,TGTGCCTCAAGGGGGAGACAGGGCCCTCAGCCCCAGCATTTT,CASRGRQGPQPQHF
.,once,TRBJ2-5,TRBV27,TGTGCCAGCAGTTTCAGGCACGAAGAGACCCAGTACTTC,CASSFRHEETQYF
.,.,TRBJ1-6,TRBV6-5,TGTGCCAGCAGTCCCTTGGGCTCACCCCTCCACTTT,CASSPLGSPLHF
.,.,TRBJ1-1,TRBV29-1,TGCAGCGTTCGGAGGGACCAGAACACTGAAGCTTTCTTT,CSVRRDQNTEAFF
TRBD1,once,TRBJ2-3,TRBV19,TGTGCCAGTAGTGCCCTGGGACCAGGGGGAGAAGATACGCAGTATTTT,CASSALGPGGEDTQYF
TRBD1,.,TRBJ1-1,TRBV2,TGTGCCAGCAGGCAGGGGGCGAGCACTGAAGCTTTCTTT,CASRQGASTEAFF